This T cell receptor (beta chain) comes out of a study of T cell clonality in common variable immunodeficiency. Using immunoSEQ multiplex PCR, the repertoire was profiled, and TCRdb retains in-frame clones only, with some absent. The specimen gives more than 35,000 clones without singletons; the ten biggest hold around 6%. Trimming removed 5 bases from V and 6 bases from J; junction bases left unmatched: 9. The germline CDR1 and CDR2 sequences are SGHTA and FQGNSA. The CDR3 runs to 15 residues. General study findings and limits: TCRbeta clonality was increased in CVID versus healthy controls. Reportedly, TCR beta sequences from common variable immunodeficiency showed fewer deletions and N-nucleotide insertions. Compared with controls, CVID subjects had fewer shared TCRbeta clones.

This clone appeared a few times. What it binds is not known. Read data end 3 residues before the CDR3 end; the end is taken from the germline J gene. The clonotype originates from a human donor with common variable immunodeficiency. The sample consisted of peripheral blood mononuclear cells. The chain recombines TRBV7-2 with TRBJ1-1, with 10 bases lining up with TRBD1. The CDR3 is CASSATGTGVAEAFF. The sequenced CDR3 bases are TGTGCCAGCAGCGCGACCGGGACAGGGGTCGCTGAA.